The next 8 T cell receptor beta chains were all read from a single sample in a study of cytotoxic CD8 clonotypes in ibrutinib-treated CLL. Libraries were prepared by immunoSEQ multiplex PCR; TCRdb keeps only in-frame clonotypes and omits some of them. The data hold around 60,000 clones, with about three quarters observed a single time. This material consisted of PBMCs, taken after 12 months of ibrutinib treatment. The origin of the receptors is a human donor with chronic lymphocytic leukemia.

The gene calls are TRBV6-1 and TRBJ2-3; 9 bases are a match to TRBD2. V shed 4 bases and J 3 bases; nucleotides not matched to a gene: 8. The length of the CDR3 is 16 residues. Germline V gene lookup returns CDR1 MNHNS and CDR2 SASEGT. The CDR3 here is CASSALAGVGTDTQYF. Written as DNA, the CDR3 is TGTGCCAGCAGTGCGTTAGCGGGAGTTGGTACAGATACGCAGTATTTT.

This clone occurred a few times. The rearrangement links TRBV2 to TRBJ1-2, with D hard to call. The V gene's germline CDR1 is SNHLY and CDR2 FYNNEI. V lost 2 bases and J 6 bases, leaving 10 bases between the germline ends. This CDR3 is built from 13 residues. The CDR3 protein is CASSERGRDGYTF. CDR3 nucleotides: TGTGCCAGCAGTGAAAGAGGGCGGGATGGCTACACCTTC. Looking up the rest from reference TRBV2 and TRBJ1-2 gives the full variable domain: EPEVTQTPSHQVTQMGQEVILRCVPISNHLYFYWYRQILGQKVEFLVSFYNNEISEKSEIFDDQFSVERPDGSNFTLKIRSTKLEDSAMYFCASSERGRDGYTFGSGTRLTVV.

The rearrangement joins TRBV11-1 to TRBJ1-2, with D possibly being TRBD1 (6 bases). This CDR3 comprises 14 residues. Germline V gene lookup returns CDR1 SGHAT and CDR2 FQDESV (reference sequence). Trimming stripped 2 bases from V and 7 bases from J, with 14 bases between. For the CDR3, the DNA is TGTGCCAGCAGCTTAAGACAGGAGGGTCCTGGCTACACCTTC. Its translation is CASSLRQEGPGYTF.

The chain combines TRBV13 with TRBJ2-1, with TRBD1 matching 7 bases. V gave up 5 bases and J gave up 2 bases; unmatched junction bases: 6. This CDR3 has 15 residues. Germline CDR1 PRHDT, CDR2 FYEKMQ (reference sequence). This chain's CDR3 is CASSPPGTAYNEQFF. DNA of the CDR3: TGTGCCAGCAGCCCGCCCGGGACAGCCTACAATGAGCAGTTCTTC.

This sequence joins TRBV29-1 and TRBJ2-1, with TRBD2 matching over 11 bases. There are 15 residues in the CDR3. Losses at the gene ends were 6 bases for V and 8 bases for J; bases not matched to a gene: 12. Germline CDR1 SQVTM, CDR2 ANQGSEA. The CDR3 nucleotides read TGCAGCGTCAAAATAGCGGGAGGGCCCATGGATGAGCAGTTCTTC. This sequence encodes CSVKIAGGPMDEQFF.

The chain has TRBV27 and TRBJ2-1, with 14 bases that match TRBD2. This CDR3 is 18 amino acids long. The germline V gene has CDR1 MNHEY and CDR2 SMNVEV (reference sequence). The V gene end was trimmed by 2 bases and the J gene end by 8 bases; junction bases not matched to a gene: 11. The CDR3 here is CASSLEGPGLAGDHEQFF. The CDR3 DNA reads TGTGCCAGCAGTTTAGAGGGACCGGGACTAGCGGGAGACCATGAGCAGTTCTTC.

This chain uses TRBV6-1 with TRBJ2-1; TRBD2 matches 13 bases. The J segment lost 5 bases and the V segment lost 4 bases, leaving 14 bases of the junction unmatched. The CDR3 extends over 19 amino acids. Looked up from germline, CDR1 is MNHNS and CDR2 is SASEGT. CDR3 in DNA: TGTGCCAGCAGTGGCCGGACAGGCACAGGGACTAGCGGGAACAATGAGCAGTTCTTC. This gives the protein CASSGRTGTGTSGNNEQFF.

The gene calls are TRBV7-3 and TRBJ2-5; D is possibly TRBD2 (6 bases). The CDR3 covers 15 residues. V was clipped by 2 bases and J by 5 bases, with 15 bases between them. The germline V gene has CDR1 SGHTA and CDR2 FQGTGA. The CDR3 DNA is TGTGCCAGCAGCTTAGGGTCGGGAGACGGGGAGACCCAGTACTTC. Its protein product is CASSLGSGDGETQYF.